The clone carrying this TCR beta chain was detected ten times or more. Its antigen is unidentified. These data belong to a study of human T cells and chemical hapten exposure. Background on the study: Per-sample TCR yield variability stemmed mainly from small pooled library volume differences.

The V gene lost 6 bases and the J gene lost 8 bases, with 17 bases spanning the gap. Germline assignment: CDR1 DFQATT and CDR2 SNEGSKA (reference sequence). CDR3 length: 13 amino acids. Study observations and caveats: DPC sensitization produced no change in TCRs with frequency above 1 in 1000.

For the library, individual cDNA molecules each received unique molecular identifiers. The authors' processing: Counts of TCRs in each sample centred on a median of 95,638 and extended from approximately 21,000 to 630,000. Each CDR3 protein gets one entry after TCRdb re-called the 5' RACE reads with MiXCR. These V and J calls are TCRdb output, not the study's own analysis. This table has 150,000 or so distinct CDR3 sequences, over 3.5% appearing once. Unfractionated whole blood was the source from which total RNA was extracted. This TCR came from a female donor in good health. The chain employs TRBV20-1 and TRBJ2-1, with D hard to call. The CDR3 loop is CSAGRPAVHEQFF. As DNA, the CDR3 is TGCAGTGCGGGAAGGCCCGCCGTCCATGAGCAGTTCTTC.